Below are 8 T cell receptor beta chains sequenced from a single sample in a study of T cell responses to AZD1222 COVID-19 vaccine. Profiling relied on immunoSEQ multiplex PCR, and the TCRdb table lists in-frame clones only, not all of them. The data show about 180,000 clones, about nine tenths seen once. The specimen comprised peripheral blood, sampled 28 days after the second dose of the MenACWY control vaccine. These receptors were collected from an adult who received the MenACWY meningococcal vaccine as a control.

The chain couples TRBV5-6 to TRBJ2-7; D is perhaps TRBD2 (5 bases). V was cut by 2 bases and J by 4 bases, with 7 bases left in between. The germline CDR1 and CDR2 sequences are SGHDT and YYEEEE. This CDR3 comprises 12 residues. The CDR3, as DNA: TGTGCCAGCAGCTTTGGGGAGTACGAGCAGTACTTC. Protein product: CASSFGEYEQYF.

The chain couples TRBV11-3 to TRBJ2-1; 11 nucleotides match TRBD2. Germline V CDR1 and CDR2: SGHNT, YENEEA. CDR3 length: 16 amino acids. After removal of 5 bases from V and 4 bases from J, the junction contained 7 bases not matched to a gene. The CDR3 here is CASSPRRLAGYNEQFF. CDR3 nucleotides: TGTGCCAGCAGCCCCCGTCGACTAGCGGGGTACAATGAGCAGTTCTTC.

This chain links TRBV30 with TRBJ2-7; D possibly matches TRBD1 or TRBD2 (6 bases each). Germline CDR1 GTSNPN, CDR2 SVGIG (reference sequence). Trimming pared 0 bases from V and 6 bases from J, leaving 15 bases between. The CDR3 is 14 residues long. CDR3 coding DNA: TGTGCCTGGAGTGTACAGGGAGGATCTAGCGAGCAGTACTTC. Translating it yields CAWSVQGGSSEQYF.

The rearrangement uses TRBV19 and TRBJ2-1; perhaps TRBD2 as D (5 bases). V was shortened by 5 bases and J by 7 bases, with 12 bases between the two germline ends. The germline V gene encodes CDR1 LNHDA and CDR2 SQIVND (reference sequence). This CDR3 is 13 amino acids long. The CDR3 sequence is CASSPVGVNEQFF. In nucleotides, the CDR3 is TGTGCCAGTAGTCCGGTCGGGGTGAATGAGCAGTTCTTC.

The chain joins TRBV27 to TRBJ2-5, with D perhaps given as TRBD1 or TRBD2 (5 bases each). The germline V gene has CDR1 MNHEY and CDR2 SMNVEV (reference sequence). The germline V and J ends were trimmed by 0 bases and 10 bases, with 18 bases remaining between them. The CDR3 has 15 residues. This chain's CDR3 is CASSLSGVASTNQYF. CDR3 bases: TGTGCCAGCAGTTTATCGGGGGTGGCTAGTACGAACCAGTACTTC.

The chain links TRBV12-3 or TRBV12-4 to TRBJ1-2, with unresolved D. The CDR3 has 12 amino acids. Trimming removed 1 base at V and 6 bases at J, with 6 bases between. CDR3 protein: CASSLGLDGYTF. As DNA, the CDR3 is TGTGCCAGCAGTTTAGGTCTGGATGGCTACACCTTC.

The gene calls are TRBV11-1 and TRBJ2-3; D gene unclear. V lost 1 base to trimming and J lost 4 bases, with 12 bases between them. The CDR3 is 15 amino acids. Germline CDR1 SGHAT, CDR2 FQDESV (reference sequence). CDR3 coding DNA: TGTGCCAGCAGCTTAGGGGTAGTGGGTGCAGATACGCAGTATTTT. Protein: CASSLGVVGADTQYF.

The chain employs TRBV7-3 and TRBJ1-2; a possible D gene is TRBD1 (5 bases). Germline V CDR1 and CDR2: SGHTA, FQGTGA. This CDR3 is built from 16 residues. Trimming left V 2 bases short and J 5 bases short, with 18 bases between. This CDR3 reads CASSLPRGGLLYGYTF. In DNA, the CDR3 is TGTGCCAGCAGCTTACCGCGCGGGGGACTCCTTTATGGCTACACCTTC. The variable domain in full, completed from reference TRBV7-3 and TRBJ1-2, reads GAGVSQTPSNKVTEKGKYVELRCDPISGHTALYWYRQSLGQGPEFLIYFQGTGAADDSGLPNDRFFAVRPEGSVSTLKIQRTERGDSAVYLCASSLPRGGLLYGYTFGSGTRLTVV.